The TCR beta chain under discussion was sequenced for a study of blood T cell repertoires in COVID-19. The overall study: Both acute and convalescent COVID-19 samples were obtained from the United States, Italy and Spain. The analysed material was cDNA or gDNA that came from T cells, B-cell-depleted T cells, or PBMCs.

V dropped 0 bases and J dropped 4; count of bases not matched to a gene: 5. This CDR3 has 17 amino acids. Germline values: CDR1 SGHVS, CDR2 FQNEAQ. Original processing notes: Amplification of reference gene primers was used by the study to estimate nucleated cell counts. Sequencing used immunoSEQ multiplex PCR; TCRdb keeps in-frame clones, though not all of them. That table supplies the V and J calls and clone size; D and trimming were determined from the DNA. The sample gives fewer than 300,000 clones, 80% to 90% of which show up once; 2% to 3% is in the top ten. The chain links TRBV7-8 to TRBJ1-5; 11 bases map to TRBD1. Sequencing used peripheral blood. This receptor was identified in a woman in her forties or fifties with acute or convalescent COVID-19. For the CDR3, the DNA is TGTGCCAGCAGCTTAGCTGGACAGGGGGCGTCGAATCAGCCCCAGCATTTT. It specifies CASSLAGQGASNQPQHF.